This is a list of T cell receptor beta chains from one sample in a study of T-cell reconstitution after alpha-beta-depleted transplantation in children. Using its own MiXCR run on the PCR reads, TCRdb lists one record per CDR3 protein. The repertoire consists of about 690,000 distinct CDR3 sequences, with roughly 15% occurring once and the leading ten covering approximately 1%. This sample comprised PBMCs from the stem cell graft donor, obtained from the stem cell graft. These receptors all come from a human donor who donated a stem cell graft to a child with acute myeloid leukemia. Both conserved end residues are part of each CDR3. D genes are given only for firm matches. Size is omitted from some rows. Given values are once, few, many or a class for expanded clones.

clone_size | d_call | j_call | v_call | cdr3_nt | cdr3_aa
few | TRBD1 | TRBJ2-6 | TRBV25-1 | TGTGCCAGCAGTGAATACTTCGACAGGGCTGGGGCCAACGTCCTGACTTTC | CASSEYFDRAGANVLTF
few | . | TRBJ2-1 | TRBV7-7 | TGTGCCAGCAGCTTAACAGGGATTTTGGATGAGCAGTTCTTC | CASSLTGILDEQFF
many | . | TRBJ1-1 | TRBV20-1 | TGCAGTGCCCGGAGGGGGTCCGCCAGGGGCACTGAAGCTTTCTTT | CSARRGSARGTEAFF
few | TRBD2 | TRBJ2-1 | TRBV30 | TGTGCCGGTAGCGGGGGGGCGTATGAGCAGTTCTTC | CAGSGGAYEQFF
few | . | TRBJ2-2 | TRBV6-1 | TGTGCCAGCCGCCGGGACGTAGCGAACACCGGGGAGCTGTTTTTT | CASRRDVANTGELFF
. | . | TRBJ1-1 | TRBV7-2 | TGTGCCAGCAGCTTAGTAGGGCAGGGCTCAGCTTTCTTT | CASSLVGQGSAFF
many | . | TRBJ1-2 | TRBV20-1 | TGCAGTGCTAGAGATTGGGGGTTGGATGGCTACACCTTC | CSARDWGLDGYTF
many | TRBD1 | TRBJ1-6 | TRBV20-1 | TGCAGTGCTAGGGTTTCAGGGGGCGGAGGGTCCTATAATTCACCCCTCCACTTT | CSARVSGGGGSYNSPLHF
many | TRBD2 | TRBJ2-3 | TRBV29-1 | TGCAGCGTTAAAGCGGGGCCACTCACAGATACGCAGTATTTT | CSVKAGPLTDTQYF
many | TRBD1 | TRBJ1-2 | TRBV12-3/TRBV12-4 | TGTGCCAGCAGTCCACGGACAGGGAGGATTTATGGCTACACCTTC | CASSPRTGRIYGYTF
many | . | TRBJ1-2 | TRBV7-2 | TGTGCCAGCAGCTTTTACACCTATGGCTACACCTTC | CASSFYTYGYTF
. | . | TRBJ1-5 | TRBV5-1 | TGCGCCAGCAGCGAGACGCTCAATCAGCCCCAGCATTTT | CASSETLNQPQHF
. | TRBD1 | TRBJ2-1 | TRBV7-3 | TGTGCCAGCAGCACGACAGGGAATAACTACAATGAGCAGTTCTTC | CASSTTGNNYNEQFF
few | . | TRBJ2-1 | TRBV7-8 | TGTGCCAGCAGCCATAGGGGCATAGGCTATGCCCATGAGCAGTTCTTC | CASSHRGIGYAHEQFF
many | TRBD2 | TRBJ2-3 | TRBV27 | TGTGCCAGCAGTTTATCACTAGCGCCGAACACAGATACGCAGTATTTT | CASSLSLAPNTDTQYF
. | . | TRBJ2-7 | TRBV11-2 | TGTGCCAGCAGCGAGACAGGTGCTTCTAGCTACGAGCAGTACTTC | CASSETGASSYEQYF
. | . | TRBJ2-3 | TRBV10-3 | TGTGCCATCAGTGAGGACACAGATACGCAGTATTTT | CAISEDTDTQYF
few | . | TRBJ1-2 | TRBV12-3/TRBV12-4 | TGTGCCAGCAGTTTAGCGCTGGCAGGGAATGGCTACACCTTC | CASSLALAGNGYTF
many | . | TRBJ1-6 | TRBV29-1 | TGCAGCGTTCTAACAGGGTTGGATTCACCCCTCCACTTT | CSVLTGLDSPLHF
. | TRBD1 | TRBJ2-7 | TRBV7-3 | TGTGCCAGCAGCGTGGACAGGGCCTCGGAGCAGTACTTC | CASSVDRASEQYF
many | TRBD2 | TRBJ2-1 | TRBV5-1 | TGTGCCAGCTCCTTGGTAGCGGGGTCCTACAATGAGCAGTTCTTC | CASSLVAGSYNEQFF
once | . | TRBJ1-1 | TRBV10-1 | TGCGCCAGCAGTGAGTCGCGAGGGTTCGACACTGAAGCTTTCTTT | CASSESRGFDTEAFF
few | TRBD1 | TRBJ2-7 | TRBV30 | TGTGCCTGGAGCACCGGACAGGGGAGCGAGCAGTACTTC | CAWSTGQGSEQYF
many | . | TRBJ1-6 | TRBV7-2 | TGTGCCAGCAGCTTAGTCGGCGGGGTAAAGAATTCACCCCTCCACTTT | CASSLVGGVKNSPLHF
. | . | TRBJ2-3 | TRBV5-5 | TGTGCCAGCCGGGAGGGGGCGGACACAGATACGCAGTATTTT | CASREGADTDTQYF
many | . | TRBJ1-3 | TRBV20-1 | TGCAGTGCTGGGACTAGATCTGGAAACACCATATATTTT | CSAGTRSGNTIYF
few | . | TRBJ1-5 | TRBV5-5 | TGTGCCAGCAGCTTGGAGGCCGGTGTTAATAGGGATCAGCCCCAGCATTTT | CASSLEAGVNRDQPQHF
. | . | TRBJ2-7 | TRBV29-1 | TGCAGCACCCTAGGGGGGACCCCTGGAAAGGAGCAGTACTTC | CSTLGGTPGKEQYF